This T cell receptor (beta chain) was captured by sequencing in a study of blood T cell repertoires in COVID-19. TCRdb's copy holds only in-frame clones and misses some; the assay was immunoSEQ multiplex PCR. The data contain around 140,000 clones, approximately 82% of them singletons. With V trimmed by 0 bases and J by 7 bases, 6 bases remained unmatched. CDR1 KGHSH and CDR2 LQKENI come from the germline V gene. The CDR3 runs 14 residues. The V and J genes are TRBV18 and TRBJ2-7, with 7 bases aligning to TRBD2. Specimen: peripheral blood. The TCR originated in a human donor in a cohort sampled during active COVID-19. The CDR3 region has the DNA TGTGCCAGCTCACCACCAGGAGCGGGGTTGGAGCAGTACTTC. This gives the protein CASSPPGAGLEQYF.